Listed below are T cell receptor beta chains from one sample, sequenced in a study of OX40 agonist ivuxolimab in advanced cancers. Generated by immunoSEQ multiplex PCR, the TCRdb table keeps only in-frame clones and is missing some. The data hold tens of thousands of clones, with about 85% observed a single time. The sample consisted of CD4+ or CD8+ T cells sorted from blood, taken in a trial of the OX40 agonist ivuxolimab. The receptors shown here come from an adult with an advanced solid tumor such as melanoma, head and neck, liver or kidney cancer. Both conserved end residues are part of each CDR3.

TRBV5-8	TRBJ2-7	CASTGPSYEQYF
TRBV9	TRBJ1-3	CASSVSPTHSGNTIYF
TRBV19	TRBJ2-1	CASGSRGNEQFF
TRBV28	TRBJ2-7	CASRGKALPYEQYF
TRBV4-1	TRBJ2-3	CASSQGRLDTQYF
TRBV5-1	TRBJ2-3	CASRERGGPDTQYF
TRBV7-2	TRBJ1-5	CASSSRLGQPQHF
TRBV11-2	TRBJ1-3	CASRPSSGQGGFGNTIYF
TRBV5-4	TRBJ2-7	CASSLVGTVSYEQYF
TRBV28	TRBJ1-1	CASRWGRWNTEAFF
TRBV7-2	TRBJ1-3	CASSQRTGPPLFSGNTIYF
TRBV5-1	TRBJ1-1	CASSLEGLSEAFF
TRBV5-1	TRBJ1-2	CASSSRVAGYGYTF
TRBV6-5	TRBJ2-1	CASTQDRRSYNEQFF
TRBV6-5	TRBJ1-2	CASSYDDRGRSGYTF
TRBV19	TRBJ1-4	CATSGQGMMNEKLFF